The present TCR beta chain was sequenced within a study of blood T cell repertoires in COVID-19. Turning to the study itself: From the United States, Italy and Spain came samples of acute and convalescent COVID-19. Sample material is recorded as cDNA or gDNA derived from T cells, B-cell-depleted T cells, or PBMCs.

TCRdb's copy holds only in-frame clones and misses some; the assay was immunoSEQ multiplex PCR. The sample contains 75,000 to 85,000 clones, roughly 88% of which appear only once. The CDR3 extends over 13 amino acids. V shed 3 bases and J shed 2 bases, with 7 bases lying between them. CDR1 is MDHEN and CDR2 is SYDVKM in the germline V gene. Sequencing input: peripheral blood. V gene TRBV28 combines with J gene TRBJ1-2, with a weak D call TRBD1 (5 bases). The receptor was isolated from a man aged 50-59 years with active COVID-19. CDR3 sequence: CASSFSGNYGYTF. The CDR3 DNA sequence: TGTGCCAGCAGTTTTTCAGGGAACTATGGCTACACCTTC.